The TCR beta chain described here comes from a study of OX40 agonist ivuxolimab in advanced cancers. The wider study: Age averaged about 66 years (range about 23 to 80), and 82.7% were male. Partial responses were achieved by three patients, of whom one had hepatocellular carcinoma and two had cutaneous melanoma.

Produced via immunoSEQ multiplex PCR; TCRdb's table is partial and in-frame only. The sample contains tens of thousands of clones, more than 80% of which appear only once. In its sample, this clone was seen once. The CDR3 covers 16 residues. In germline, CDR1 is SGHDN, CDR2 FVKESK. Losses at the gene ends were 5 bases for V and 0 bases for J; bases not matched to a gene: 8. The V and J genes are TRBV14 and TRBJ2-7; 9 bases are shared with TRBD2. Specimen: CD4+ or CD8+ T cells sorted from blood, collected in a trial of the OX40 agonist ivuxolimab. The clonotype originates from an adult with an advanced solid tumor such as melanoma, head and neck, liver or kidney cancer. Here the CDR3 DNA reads TGTGCCAGCAGCTTGGGGCCGACTAGCGGCTCCTACGAGCAGTACTTC. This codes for CASSLGPTSGSYEQYF. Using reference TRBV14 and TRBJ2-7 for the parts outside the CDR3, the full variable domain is EAGVTQFPSHSVIEKGQTVTLRCDPISGHDNLYWYRRVMGKEIKFLLHFVKESKQDESGMPNNRFLAERTGGTYSTLKVQPAELEDSGVYFCASSLGPTSGSYEQYFGPGTRLTVT.